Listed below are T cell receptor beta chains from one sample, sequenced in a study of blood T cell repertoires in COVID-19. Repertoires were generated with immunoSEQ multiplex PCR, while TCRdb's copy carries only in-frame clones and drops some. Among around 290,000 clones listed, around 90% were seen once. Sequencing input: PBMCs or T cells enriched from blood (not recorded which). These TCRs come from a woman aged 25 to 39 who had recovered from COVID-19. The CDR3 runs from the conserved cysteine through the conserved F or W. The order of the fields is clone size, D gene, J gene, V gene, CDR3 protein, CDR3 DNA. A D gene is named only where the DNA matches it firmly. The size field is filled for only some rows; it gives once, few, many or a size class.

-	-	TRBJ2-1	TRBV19	CASSITSRNEQFF	TGTGCCAGTAGTATCACTAGCAGGAATGAGCAGTTCTTC
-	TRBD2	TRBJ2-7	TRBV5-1	CASSYETSIYYEQYF	TGCGCCAGCAGCTACGAGACTAGCATCTACTACGAGCAGTACTTC
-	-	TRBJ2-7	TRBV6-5	CASSQNGGGYEQYF	TGTGCCAGCTCGCAAAATGGGGGCGGCTACGAGCAGTACTTC
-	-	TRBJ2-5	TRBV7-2	CASSVAREIQETQYF	TGTGCCAGCAGCGTCGCCAGGGAAATCCAAGAGACCCAGTACTTC
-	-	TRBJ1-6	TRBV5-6	CASSLRRQPYSPLHF	TGTGCCAGCAGCTTGCGCAGACAGCCATATTCACCCCTCCACTTT
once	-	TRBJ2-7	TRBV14	CASSHTPMDEQYF	TGTGCCAGCAGCCACACTCCCATGGACGAGCAGTACTTC
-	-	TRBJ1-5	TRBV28	CASSLLHYNQPQHF	TGTGCCAGCAGTTTATTGCACTACAATCAGCCCCAGCATTTT
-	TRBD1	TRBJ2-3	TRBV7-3	CASSLGRGPDTQYF	TGTGCCAGCAGCTTGGGCAGGGGGCCAGATACGCAGTATTTT
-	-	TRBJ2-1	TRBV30	CAWSVYIGVEQFF	TGTGCCTGGAGTGTTTATATAGGGGTTGAGCAGTTCTTC
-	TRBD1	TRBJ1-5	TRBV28	CASSSPLPGTANQPQHF	TGTGCCAGCAGTTCCCCCCTACCCGGGACAGCCAATCAGCCCCAGCATTTT
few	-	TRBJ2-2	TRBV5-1	CASSLGPGLGTGELFF	TGCGCCAGCAGCTTGGGACCAGGGCTGGGCACCGGGGAGCTGTTTTTT
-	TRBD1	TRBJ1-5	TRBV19	CASRTRQGGNQPQHF	TGTGCCAGTAGGACCCGACAGGGCGGCAATCAGCCCCAGCATTTT
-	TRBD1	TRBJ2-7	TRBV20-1	CSASPGTGGPEQYF	TGCAGTGCTAGTCCCGGGACAGGGGGGCCCGAGCAGTACTTC
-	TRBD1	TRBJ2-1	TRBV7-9	CASSSPTGGSYNEQFF	TGTGCCAGCAGCTCCCCGACAGGGGGATCCTACAATGAGCAGTTCTTC
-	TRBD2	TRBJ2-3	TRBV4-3	CASSQVLAETDTQYF	TGCGCCAGCAGCCAAGTTCTAGCGGAGACAGATACGCAGTATTTT
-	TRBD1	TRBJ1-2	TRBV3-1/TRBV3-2	CASSQDWTGVYGYTF	TGTGCCAGCAGCCAAGATTGGACAGGGGTTTATGGCTACACCTTC
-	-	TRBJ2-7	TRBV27	CASSLSRGSYEQYF	TGTGCCAGCAGTTTATCCAGGGGCTCCTACGAGCAGTACTTC
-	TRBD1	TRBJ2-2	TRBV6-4	CATRQGADTGELFF	TGTGCCACACGACAGGGGGCGGATACCGGGGAGCTGTTTTTT
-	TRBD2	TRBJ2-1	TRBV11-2	CASSPGLVEDEQFF	TGTGCCAGCAGCCCGGGACTAGTAGAGGATGAGCAGTTCTTC
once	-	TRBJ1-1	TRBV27	CASTLSPLGRTEAFF	TGTGCCAGCACCCTTTCCCCGTTAGGGAGGACTGAAGCTTTCTTT
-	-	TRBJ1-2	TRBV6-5	CASSYSTLVGGYTF	TGTGCCAGCAGTTACTCGACTTTGGTTGGGGGCTACACCTTC
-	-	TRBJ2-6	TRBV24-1	CATSDHSQSGANVLTF	TGTGCCACCAGTGATCACTCCCAATCTGGGGCCAACGTCCTGACTTTC
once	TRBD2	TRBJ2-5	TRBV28	CASSFLGGRETQYF	TGTGCCAGCAGTTTCTTGGGGGGGAGGGAGACCCAGTACTTC
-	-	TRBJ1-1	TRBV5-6	CASSFSEGTEAFF	TGTGCCAGCAGCTTCTCGGAGGGCACTGAAGCTTTCTTT
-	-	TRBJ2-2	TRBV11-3	CASSLVSGVGNTGELFF	TGTGCCAGCAGCTTAGTTTCCGGGGTCGGGAACACCGGGGAGCTGTTTTTT
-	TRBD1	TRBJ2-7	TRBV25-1	CASSSGTGLHEQYF	TGTGCCAGCAGTTCCGGGACAGGGCTCCACGAGCAGTACTTC
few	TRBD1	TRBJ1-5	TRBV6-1	CASSEAMGQLTITYQPQHF	TGTGCCAGCAGTGAAGCTATGGGACAGCTAACAATTACTTATCAGCCCCAGCATTTT
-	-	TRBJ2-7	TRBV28	CASSLPQGGQYF	TGTGCCAGCAGTTTACCACAAGGGGGGCAGTACTTC
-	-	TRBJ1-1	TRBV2	CASLREGNTEAFF	TGTGCCAGCCTTAGGGAGGGGAACACTGAAGCTTTCTTT
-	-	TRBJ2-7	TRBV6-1	CASSFGQIYEQYF	TGTGCCAGCAGTTTCGGACAGATCTACGAGCAGTACTTC
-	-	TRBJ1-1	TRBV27	CASSSSPNTEAFF	TGTGCCAGCAGTTCCTCCCCGAACACTGAAGCTTTCTTT
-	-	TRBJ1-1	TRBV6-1	CASSDRGKGTEAFF	TGTGCCAGCAGTGACAGGGGAAAGGGCACTGAAGCTTTCTTT
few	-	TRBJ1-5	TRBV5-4	CASSLRAGPQHF	TGTGCCAGCAGCTTGCGCGCCGGGCCCCAGCATTTT
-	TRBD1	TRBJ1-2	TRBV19	CASSWDRASERGYTF	TGTGCCAGTAGTTGGGACAGGGCATCAGAGCGAGGCTACACCTTC
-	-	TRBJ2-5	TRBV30	CAWSVQSTQYF	TGTGCCTGGAGCGTACAAAGTACCCAGTACTTC
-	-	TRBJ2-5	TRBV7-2	CASSHPPKGAQYF	TGTGCCAGCAGCCACCCGCCCAAGGGGGCCCAGTACTTC
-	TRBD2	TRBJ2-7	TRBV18	CASSPTSGRLSYEQYF	TGTGCCAGCTCACCCACTAGCGGGAGATTGTCGTACGAGCAGTACTTC
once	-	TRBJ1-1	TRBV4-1	CASSQVARVGTEAFF	TGCGCCAGCAGCCAAGTGGCCAGGGTGGGCACTGAAGCTTTCTTT
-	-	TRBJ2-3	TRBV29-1	CSVEDRKRASTDTQYF	TGCAGCGTTGAAGATCGGAAAAGAGCGAGCACAGATACGCAGTATTTT
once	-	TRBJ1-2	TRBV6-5	CASRQQGLGGYTF	TGTGCCAGCAGACAACAGGGCTTGGGTGGCTACACCTTC
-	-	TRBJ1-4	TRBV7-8	CASSLVGEKLFF	TGTGCCAGCAGCTTAGTCGGGGAAAAACTGTTTTTT
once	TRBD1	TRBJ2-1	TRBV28	CASSNLGQGSSYNEQFF	TGTGCCAGCAGTAACCTCGGACAGGGGAGCTCCTACAATGAGCAGTTCTTC
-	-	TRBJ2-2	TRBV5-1	CASSLGGNTGELFF	TGCGCCAGCAGCTTAGGCGGGAACACCGGGGAGCTGTTTTTT
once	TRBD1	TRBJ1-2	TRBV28	CASSPPTGGHYGYTF	TGTGCCAGCAGTCCCCCGACAGGGGGCCACTATGGCTACACCTTC
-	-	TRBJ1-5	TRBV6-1	CASSESAFSSNQPQHF	TGTGCCAGCAGTGAATCAGCGTTTTCGAGCAATCAGCCCCAGCATTTT
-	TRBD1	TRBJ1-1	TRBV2	CASSKRQGDMNTEAFF	TGTGCCAGCAGTAAAAGACAGGGGGACATGAACACTGAAGCTTTCTTT
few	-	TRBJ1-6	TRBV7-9	CASRGDTGNTYNSPLHF	TGTGCCAGCAGAGGGGACACAGGAAACACCTATAATTCACCCCTCCACTTT
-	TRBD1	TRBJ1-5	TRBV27	CASSLMGQGGVSNQPQHF	TGTGCCAGCAGTTTAATGGGACAGGGTGGTGTAAGCAATCAGCCCCAGCATTTT
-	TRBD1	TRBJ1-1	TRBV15	CATSRNPRGMNTEAFF	TGTGCCACCAGCAGGAATCCCAGGGGGATGAACACTGAAGCTTTCTTT
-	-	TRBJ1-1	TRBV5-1	CASKGYENTEAFF	TGCGCCAGCAAGGGGTACGAGAACACTGAAGCTTTCTTT
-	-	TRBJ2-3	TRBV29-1	CSVLTHWLLTGSTDTQYF	TGCAGCGTCCTGACCCATTGGCTCCTGACGGGTAGCACAGATACGCAGTATTTT
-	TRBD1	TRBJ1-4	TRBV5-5	CASRDRTGSGEKLFF	TGTGCCAGCAGGGACAGGACAGGGAGCGGCGAAAAACTGTTTTTT
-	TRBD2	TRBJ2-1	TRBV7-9	CASSPGLATSYNEQFF	TGTGCCAGCAGCCCAGGACTAGCGACCTCCTACAATGAGCAGTTCTTC
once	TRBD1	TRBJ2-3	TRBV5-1	CASGAGQGGTDTQYF	TGCGCCAGCGGAGCTGGACAGGGCGGCACAGATACGCAGTATTTT
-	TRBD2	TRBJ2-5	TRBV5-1	CASSVHLSGGNRAETQYF	TGCGCCAGCAGCGTCCATCTGAGCGGGGGAAACCGGGCAGAGACCCAGTACTTC
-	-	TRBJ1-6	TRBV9	CASSVFPTARKNSPLHF	TGTGCCAGCAGCGTTTTCCCCACTGCGAGGAAAAATTCACCCCTCCACTTT
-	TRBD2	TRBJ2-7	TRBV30	CAWTSGRAVRSYEQYF	TGTGCCTGGACGAGCGGGAGAGCTGTGCGGTCCTACGAGCAGTACTTC
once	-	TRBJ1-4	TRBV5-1	CASSLVGGNNEKLFF	TGCGCCAGCAGCTTGGTCGGGGGGAATAATGAAAAACTGTTTTTT